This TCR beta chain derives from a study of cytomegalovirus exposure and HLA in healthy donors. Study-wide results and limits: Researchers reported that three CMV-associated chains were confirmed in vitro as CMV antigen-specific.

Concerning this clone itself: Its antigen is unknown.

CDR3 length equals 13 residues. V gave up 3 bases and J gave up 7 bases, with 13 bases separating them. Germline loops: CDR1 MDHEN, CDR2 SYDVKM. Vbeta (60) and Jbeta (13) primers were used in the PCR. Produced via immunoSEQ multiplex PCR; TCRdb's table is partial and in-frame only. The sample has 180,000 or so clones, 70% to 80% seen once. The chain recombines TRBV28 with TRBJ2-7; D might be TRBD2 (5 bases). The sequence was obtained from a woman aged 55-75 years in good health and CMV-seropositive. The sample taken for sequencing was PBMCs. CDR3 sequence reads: CASSLVGSLEQYF. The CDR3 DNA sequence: TGTGCCAGCAGTTTGGTGGGGAGTCTGGAGCAGTACTTC.